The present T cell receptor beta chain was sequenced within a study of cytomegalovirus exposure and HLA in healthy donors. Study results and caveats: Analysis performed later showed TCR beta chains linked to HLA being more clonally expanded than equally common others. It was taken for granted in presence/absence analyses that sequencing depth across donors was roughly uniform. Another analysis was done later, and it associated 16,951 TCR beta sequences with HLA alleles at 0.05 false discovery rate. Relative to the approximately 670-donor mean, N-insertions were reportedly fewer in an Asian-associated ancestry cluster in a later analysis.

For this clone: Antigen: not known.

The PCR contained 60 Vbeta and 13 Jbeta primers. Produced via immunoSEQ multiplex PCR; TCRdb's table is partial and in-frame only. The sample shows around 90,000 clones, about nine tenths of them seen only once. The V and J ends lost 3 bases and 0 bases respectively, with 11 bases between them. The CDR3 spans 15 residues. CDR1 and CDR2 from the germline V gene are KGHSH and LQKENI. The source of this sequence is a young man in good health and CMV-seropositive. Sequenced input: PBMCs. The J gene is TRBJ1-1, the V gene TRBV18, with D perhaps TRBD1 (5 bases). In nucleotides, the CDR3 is TGTGCCAGCTCACCCGTAACAGGATTGAACACTGAAGCTTTCTTT. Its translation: CASSPVTGLNTEAFF.